These T cell receptor beta chains were read from a single sample in a study of blood T cell repertoires in COVID-19. The repertoire was sequenced with immunoSEQ multiplex PCR; TCRdb's copy has only in-frame clones and lacks some. In the table there are 80,000 to 95,000 clones, about 90% of which are singletons. The specimen sequenced was peripheral blood. The receptors were sampled from a woman between 45 and 65 years old with active or convalescent COVID-19. Each CDR3 is given with its conserved first and last residue. The order of the fields is V gene, clone size, J gene, D gene, CDR3 length, CDR3 DNA, CDR3 protein. D genes are given only for firm matches. Clone sizes are given selectively: once, few, many, or a class where the clone is expanded.

v_gene: TRBV24-1; abundance: NA; j_gene: TRBJ2-3; d_gene: TRBD2; len: 15; CDR3nt: TGTGCCACCAGTGATGTAGCGGGGGGCGGAGATACGCAGTATTTT; CDR3aa: CATSDVAGGGDTQYF
v_gene: TRBV3-1/TRBV3-2; abundance: NA; j_gene: TRBJ2-3; d_gene: NA; len: 18; CDR3nt: TGTGCCAGCAGCCGAAGCCTCGGTGGGCAGCCCCCCACAGATACGCAGTATTTT; CDR3aa: CASSRSLGGQPPTDTQYF
v_gene: TRBV7-9; abundance: NA; j_gene: TRBJ1-2; d_gene: NA; len: 12; CDR3nt: TGTGCCAGCAGCAGCGGACAGTCGGGCTACACCTTC; CDR3aa: CASSSGQSGYTF
v_gene: TRBV30; abundance: NA; j_gene: TRBJ2-5; d_gene: TRBD1; len: 14; CDR3nt: TGTGCCTGGACTCGGGCAGGGGGCATGGAGACCCAGTACTTC; CDR3aa: CAWTRAGGMETQYF
v_gene: TRBV19; abundance: NA; j_gene: TRBJ1-6; d_gene: NA; len: 16; CDR3nt: TGTGCCAGTAGTATGGTCGGCAGGGGACCTAATTCACCCCTCCACTTT; CDR3aa: CASSMVGRGPNSPLHF
v_gene: TRBV19; abundance: NA; j_gene: TRBJ2-6; d_gene: NA; len: 16; CDR3nt: TGTGCCAGTAGTATTCTGTCGACAGGCAAGGCCAACGTCCTGACTTTC; CDR3aa: CASSILSTGKANVLTF
v_gene: TRBV7-9; abundance: few; j_gene: TRBJ2-7; d_gene: NA; len: 10; CDR3nt: TGTGCCAGCGTCAACTACGAGCAGTACTTC; CDR3aa: CASVNYEQYF
v_gene: TRBV7-2; abundance: NA; j_gene: TRBJ2-7; d_gene: NA; len: 15; CDR3nt: TGTGCCAGCAGCTTAATTGTGACAGGCGTGGACGAGCAGTACTTC; CDR3aa: CASSLIVTGVDEQYF
v_gene: TRBV7-9; abundance: once; j_gene: TRBJ1-2; d_gene: TRBD1; len: 13; CDR3nt: TGTGCCAGCAGCTCTACAGGGGTGGAGGGCTACACCTTC; CDR3aa: CASSSTGVEGYTF
v_gene: TRBV6-5; abundance: NA; j_gene: TRBJ1-1; d_gene: NA; len: 15; CDR3nt: TGTGCCAGCATCAAAACCCGGGGGTGGAACACTGAAGCTTTCTTT; CDR3aa: CASIKTRGWNTEAFF
v_gene: TRBV6-4; abundance: few; j_gene: TRBJ1-1; d_gene: NA; len: 15; CDR3nt: TGTGCCAGCAGTGACAGGTCAGGCGCTATGACTGAAGCTTTCTTT; CDR3aa: CASSDRSGAMTEAFF
v_gene: TRBV7-9; abundance: NA; j_gene: TRBJ2-7; d_gene: TRBD2; len: 18; CDR3nt: TGTGCCAGCAGCTTAGGGTCCGCTAGCGGGGTGAGCTCCTACGAGCAGTACTTC; CDR3aa: CASSLGSASGVSSYEQYF
v_gene: TRBV2; abundance: NA; j_gene: TRBJ2-7; d_gene: NA; len: 13; CDR3nt: TGTGCCAGCAGATCGGACAGCTCTCCCGAGCAGTACTTC; CDR3aa: CASRSDSSPEQYF
v_gene: TRBV5-4; abundance: NA; j_gene: TRBJ2-1; d_gene: TRBD2; len: 16; CDR3nt: TGTGCCAGCAGCCCTAGCGGGCTGAGCTCCTACAATGAGCAGTTCTTC; CDR3aa: CASSPSGLSSYNEQFF
v_gene: TRBV19; abundance: NA; j_gene: TRBJ2-5; d_gene: NA; len: 16; CDR3nt: TGTGCCAGTAGTATGACCGCCCGGCCCCGCGGAGAGACCCAGTACTTC; CDR3aa: CASSMTARPRGETQYF
v_gene: TRBV2; abundance: NA; j_gene: TRBJ2-2; d_gene: NA; len: 16; CDR3nt: TGTGCCAGCAGTGGAATGGGAGTAGTTAACACCGGGGAGCTGTTTTTT; CDR3aa: CASSGMGVVNTGELFF
v_gene: TRBV7-2; abundance: NA; j_gene: TRBJ2-7; d_gene: NA; len: 16; CDR3nt: TGTGCCAGCAGCTTAGCGCTGGGGGGGCTCCCCTACGAGCAGTACTTC; CDR3aa: CASSLALGGLPYEQYF
v_gene: TRBV9; abundance: NA; j_gene: TRBJ2-7; d_gene: TRBD1; len: 13; CDR3nt: TGTGCCAGCAGCCCTCCGCAGGGGGACGAGCAGTACTTC; CDR3aa: CASSPPQGDEQYF